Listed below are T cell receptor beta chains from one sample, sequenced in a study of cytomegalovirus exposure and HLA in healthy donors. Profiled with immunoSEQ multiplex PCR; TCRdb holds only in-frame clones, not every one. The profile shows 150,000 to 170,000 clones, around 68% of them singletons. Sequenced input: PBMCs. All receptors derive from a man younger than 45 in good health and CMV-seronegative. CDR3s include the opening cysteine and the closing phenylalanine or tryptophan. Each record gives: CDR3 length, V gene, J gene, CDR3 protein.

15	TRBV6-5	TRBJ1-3	CASSSGRGSGNTIYF
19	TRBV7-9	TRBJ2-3	CASSLGALAGSDNTDTQYF
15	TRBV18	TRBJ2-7	CASSPHDRGGYEQYF
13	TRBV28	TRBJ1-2	CASRPQGDYGYTF
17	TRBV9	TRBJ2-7	CASSADPWTSGGYEQYF
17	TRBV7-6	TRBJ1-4	CASSLTHGQGGREKLFF
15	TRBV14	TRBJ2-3	CASSFSTGRVDTQYF
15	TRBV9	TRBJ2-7	CASSVGTGPLDEQYF
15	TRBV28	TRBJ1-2	CASSFRSGGRYGYTF
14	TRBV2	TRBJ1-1	CASTEQVKNTEAFF
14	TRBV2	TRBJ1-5	CASSSGRGNQPQHF
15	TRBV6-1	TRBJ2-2	CASTEWGPNTGELFF
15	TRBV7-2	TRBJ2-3	CASSLVGGGTDTQYF
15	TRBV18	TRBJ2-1	CASSPGQGLFWEQFF
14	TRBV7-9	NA	CASSSGQGLYEQYF
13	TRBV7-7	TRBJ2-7	CASSWDRVGEQYF
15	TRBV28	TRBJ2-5	CASSLLGQEQETQYF
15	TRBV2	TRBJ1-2	CASSTRRDRPYGYTF
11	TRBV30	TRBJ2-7	CAWKRTYEQYF
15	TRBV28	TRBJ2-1	CASSPLTGTHNEQFF
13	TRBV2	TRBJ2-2	CARDRADSGELFF
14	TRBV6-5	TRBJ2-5	CASSPWTGQETQYF